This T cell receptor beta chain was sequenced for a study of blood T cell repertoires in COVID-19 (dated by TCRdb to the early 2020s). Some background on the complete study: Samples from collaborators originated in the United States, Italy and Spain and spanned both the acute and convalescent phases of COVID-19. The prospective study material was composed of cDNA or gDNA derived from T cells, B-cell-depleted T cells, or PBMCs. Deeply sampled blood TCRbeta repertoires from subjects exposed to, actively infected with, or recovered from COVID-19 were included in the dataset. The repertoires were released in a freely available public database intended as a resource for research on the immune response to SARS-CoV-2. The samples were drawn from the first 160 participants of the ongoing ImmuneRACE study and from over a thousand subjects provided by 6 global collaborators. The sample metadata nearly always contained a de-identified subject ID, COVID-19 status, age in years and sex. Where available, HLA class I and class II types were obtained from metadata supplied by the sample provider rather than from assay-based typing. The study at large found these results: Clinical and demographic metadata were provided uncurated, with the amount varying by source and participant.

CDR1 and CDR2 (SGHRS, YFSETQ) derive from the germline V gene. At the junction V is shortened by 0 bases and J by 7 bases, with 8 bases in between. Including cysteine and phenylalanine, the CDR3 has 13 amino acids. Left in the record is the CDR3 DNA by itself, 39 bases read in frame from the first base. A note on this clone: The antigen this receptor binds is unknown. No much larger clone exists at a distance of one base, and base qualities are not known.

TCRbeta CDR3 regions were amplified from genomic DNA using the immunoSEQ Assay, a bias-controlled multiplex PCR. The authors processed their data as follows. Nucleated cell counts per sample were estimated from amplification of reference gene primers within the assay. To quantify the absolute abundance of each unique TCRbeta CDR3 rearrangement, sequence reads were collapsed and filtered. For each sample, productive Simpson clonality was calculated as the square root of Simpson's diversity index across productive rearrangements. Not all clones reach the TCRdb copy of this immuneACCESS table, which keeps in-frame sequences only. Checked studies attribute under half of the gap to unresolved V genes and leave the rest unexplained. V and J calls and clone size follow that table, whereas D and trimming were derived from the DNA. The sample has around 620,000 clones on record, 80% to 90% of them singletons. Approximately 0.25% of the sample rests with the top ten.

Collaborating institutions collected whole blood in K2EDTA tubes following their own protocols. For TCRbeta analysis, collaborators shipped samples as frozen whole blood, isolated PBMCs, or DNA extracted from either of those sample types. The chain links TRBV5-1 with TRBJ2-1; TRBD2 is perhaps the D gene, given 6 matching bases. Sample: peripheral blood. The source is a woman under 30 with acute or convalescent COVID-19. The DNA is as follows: TGCGCCAGCAGCTTGGGTGGGAGGAATGAGCAGTTCTTC. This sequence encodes CASSLGGRNEQFF.